This is a list of T cell receptor beta chains from one sample in a study of post-analysis software for immune sequencing data. Each CDR3 protein gets one entry after TCRdb re-called the PCR reads with MiXCR. The table lists around 770,000 distinct CDR3 sequences, approximately 44% of them singletons, with 4% to 5% in the top ten. The material sequenced was blood. These receptor sequences come from a girl aged 10 to 17 with multiple sclerosis. Both conserved end residues are part of each CDR3. The D gene is left open where the match is weak. A row's size may be missing; if present it is once, few, many or a size class.

j_call | d_call | clone_size | v_call | cdr3_aa | cdr3_nt
TRBJ1-1 | NA | few | TRBV29-1 | CSVMRANTEAFF | TGCAGCGTAATGCGCGCGAACACTGAAGCTTTCTTT
TRBJ2-3 | TRBD2 | NA | TRBV7-3 | CASSSGIGTDTQYF | TGTGCCAGCAGTAGCGGGATTGGCACAGATACGCAGTATTTT
TRBJ1-1 | NA | NA | TRBV11-2 | CASSLAQGPTEAFF | TGTGCCAGCAGCTTAGCACAGGGTCCCACTGAAGCTTTCTTT
TRBJ2-7 | TRBD2 | once | TRBV5-1 | CASSLEGLASDEQYF | TGCGCCAGCAGCTTGGAGGGACTAGCGTCGGACGAGCAGTACTTC
TRBJ2-7 | NA | many | TRBV20-1 | CSARTGTLEEQYF | TGCAGTGCTAGGACGGGGACCCTAGAAGAGCAGTACTTC
TRBJ2-2 | TRBD1 | NA | TRBV2 | CASCEGQGSGELFF | TGTGCCAGCTGCGAGGGACAGGGGAGCGGGGAGCTGTTTTTT
TRBJ2-1 | NA | few | TRBV29-1 | CSVEDSFNEQFF | TGCAGCGTCGAGGACAGTTTCAATGAGCAGTTCTTC
TRBJ1-2 | NA | few | TRBV29-1 | CSVPGGYGYTF | TGCAGCGTCCCCGGGGGCTATGGCTACACCTTC
TRBJ2-3 | TRBD2 | NA | TRBV7-2 | CASSHQAGGPPDTQYF | TGTGCCAGCAGCCATCAAGCGGGAGGGCCGCCGGATACGCAGTATTTT
TRBJ2-5 | TRBD2 | few | TRBV4-3 | CASSPLTTGGQETQYF | TGCGCCAGCAGCCCTCTGACTACCGGGGGGCAAGAGACCCAGTACTTC
TRBJ1-2 | TRBD1 | few | TRBV20-1 | CSASRGTASYGYTF | TGCAGTGCTAGTAGGGGGACAGCGAGCTATGGCTACACCTTC
TRBJ2-6 | NA | NA | TRBV6-2/TRBV6-3 | CASSYSTNSGANVLTF | TGTGCCAGCAGTTACTCGACCAACTCTGGGGCCAACGTCCTGACTTTC
TRBJ2-7 | NA | NA | TRBV20-1 | CSARGLRMAPYEQYF | TGCAGTGCTAGAGGTTTGAGAATGGCCCCTTACGAGCAGTACTTC
TRBJ2-3 | TRBD2 | NA | TRBV5-1 | CASSLGGAGGRSTDTQYF | TGCGCCAGCAGCTTGGGAGGTGCGGGAGGTCGTAGCACAGATACGCAGTATTTT
TRBJ2-7 | NA | NA | TRBV29-1 | CSVEGGNYEQYF | TGCAGCGTTGAGGGGGGAAACTACGAGCAGTACTTC
TRBJ1-5 | NA | NA | TRBV27 | CASSLNPGLNQPQHF | TGTGCCAGCAGTTTAAATCCAGGGCTCAATCAGCCCCAGCATTTT
TRBJ2-5 | TRBD1 | NA | TRBV7-9 | CASSFRDRPQEQYF | TGTGCCAGCAGCTTCCGGGACAGACCTCAGGAGCAGTACTTC
TRBJ2-7 | NA | NA | TRBV29-1 | CSVPVGGLSYEQYF | TGCAGCGTGCCCGTAGGAGGGCTCTCCTACGAGCAGTACTTC